This entry lists 6 T cell receptor beta chains sequenced from one sample in a study of blood T cell repertoires in COVID-19. Repertoires were generated with immunoSEQ multiplex PCR, while TCRdb's copy carries only in-frame clones and drops some. The sample shows some 320,000 clones, 85% of them seen only once. The sequenced sample consisted of PBMCs or T cells enriched from blood (not recorded which). Receptor source: a woman aged 30 to 39 who had been exposed to COVID-19.

The chain links TRBV12-5 to TRBJ1-1; the D gene is possibly TRBD1 (6 bases). This CDR3 is 13 amino acids long. Germline assignment: CDR1 LGHNT and CDR2 FRNRAP. V lost 5 bases to trimming and J lost 0 bases, with 7 bases between them. The CDR3 sequence: CASGRGMNTEAFF. CDR3 sequence (DNA): TGTGCTAGTGGTAGGGGGATGAACACTGAAGCTTTCTTT. Looking up the rest from reference TRBV12-5 and TRBJ1-1 gives the full variable domain: DARVTQTPRHKVTEMGQEVTMRCQPILGHNTVFWYRQTMMQGLELLAYFRNRAPLDDSGMPKDRFSAEMPDATLATLKIQPSEPRDSAVYFCASGRGMNTEAFFGQGTRLTVV.

The sample holds a few counts of this clone. The chain joins TRBV5-1 to TRBJ1-5; tentatively, D is TRBD1 (6 bases). This CDR3 spans 15 amino acids. From germline, CDR1 is SGHRS and CDR2 YFSETQ. Trimming took 4 bases from V and 6 from J, leaving 17 bases between them. The CDR3 sequence is CASSVGTSVGQPQHF. CDR3 DNA sequence: TGCGCCAGCAGCGTAGGGACAAGTGTAGGTCAGCCCCAGCATTTT. The full variable domain, in which reference TRBV5-1 and TRBJ1-5 provide the parts outside the CDR3, is KAGVTQTPRYLIKTRGQQVTLSCSPISGHRSVSWYQQTPGQGLQFLFEYFSETQRNKGNFPGRFSGRQFSNSRSEMNVSTLELGDSALYLCASSVGTSVGQPQHFGDGTRLSIL.

This clone was detected once. The chain carries TRBV27 and TRBJ2-2; 8 bases match TRBD2. The germline V gene has CDR1 MNHEY and CDR2 SMNVEV (reference sequence). J was trimmed by 2 bases and V by 5 bases; bases with no gene match: 13. This CDR3 is built from 18 residues. The CDR3 region is CASSLFPGVAGNTGELFF. CDR3 in DNA: TGTGCCAGCAGTCTATTCCCCGGTGTAGCGGGAAACACCGGGGAGCTGTTTTTT.

The chain couples TRBV4-1 to TRBJ2-7; a possible D gene is TRBD1 (8 bases). Germline CDR1 reads MGHRA; CDR2 reads YSYEKL. Trimming pared 5 bases from V and 5 bases from J, leaving 22 bases between. The CDR3 spans 16 residues. CDR3 protein: CASSARVDREGDEQYF. DNA for the CDR3: TGCGCCAGCAGCGCGAGGGTGGACAGGGAGGGTGACGAGCAGTACTTC.

V is TRBV28 and J is TRBJ1-3; weak D call: TRBD1 (5 bases). Germline V gene sequence: CDR1 MDHEN, CDR2 SYDVKM. The CDR3 runs to 16 residues. V gave up 7 bases and J gave up 0 bases, with 16 bases separating them. The CDR3 loop reads CASIEEGRYSGNTIYF. CDR3 in DNA: TGTGCCAGCATTGAGGAGGGGCGCTACTCTGGAAACACCATATATTTT.

This clone was detected once. The chain joins TRBV3-1 (or the pseudogene TRBV3-2) to TRBJ2-4; D remains unclear. The length of the CDR3 is 15 residues. The V gene lost 5 bases and the J gene lost 4 bases, with 15 bases spanning the gap. The germline CDR1 and CDR2 sequences are LGHDT and YNNKEL (reference sequence). The CDR3 region is CASSSSFAKKNIQYF. DNA for the CDR3: TGTGCCAGCAGCAGCTCATTTGCAAAAAAAAACATTCAGTACTTC.